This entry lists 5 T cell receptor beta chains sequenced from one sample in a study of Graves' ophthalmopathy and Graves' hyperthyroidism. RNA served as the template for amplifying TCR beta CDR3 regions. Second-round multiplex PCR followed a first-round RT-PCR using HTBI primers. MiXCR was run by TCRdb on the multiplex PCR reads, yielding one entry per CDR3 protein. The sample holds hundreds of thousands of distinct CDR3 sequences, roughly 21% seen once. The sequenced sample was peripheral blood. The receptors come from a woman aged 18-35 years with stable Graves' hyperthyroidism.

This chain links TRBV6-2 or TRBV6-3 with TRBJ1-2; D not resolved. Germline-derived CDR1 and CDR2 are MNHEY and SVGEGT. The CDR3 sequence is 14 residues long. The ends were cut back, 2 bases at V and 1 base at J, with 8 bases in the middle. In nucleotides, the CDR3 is TGTGCCAGCAGTTACGGCAGAAGTAACTATGGCTACACCTTC. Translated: CASSYGRSNYGYTF.

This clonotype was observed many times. The CDR3 loop reads CSATHWTGFGYTF. DNA of the CDR3: TGCAGTGCTACCCACTGGACTGGTTTTGGCTACACCTTC. The J gene is TRBJ1-2, the V gene TRBV20-1, with no clear D. V shed 4 bases and J shed 7 bases, with 16 bases lying between them. The CDR3 is made up of 13 amino acids. Germline CDR1 is DFQATT and CDR2 is SNEGSKA (reference sequence).

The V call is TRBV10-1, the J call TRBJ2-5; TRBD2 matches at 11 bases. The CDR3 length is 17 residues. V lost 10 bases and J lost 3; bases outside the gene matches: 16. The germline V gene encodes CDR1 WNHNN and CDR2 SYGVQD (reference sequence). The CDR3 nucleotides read TGCGCCACCTCCAGGGGACTAGCGGCACCTGGGGAAGAGACCCAGTACTTC. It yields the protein CATSRGLAAPGEETQYF.

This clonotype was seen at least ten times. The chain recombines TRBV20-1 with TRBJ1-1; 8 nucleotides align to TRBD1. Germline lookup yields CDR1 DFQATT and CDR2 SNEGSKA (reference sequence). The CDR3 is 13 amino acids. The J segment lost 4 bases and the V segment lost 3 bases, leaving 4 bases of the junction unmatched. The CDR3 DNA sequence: TGCAGTGCTAGCCCAGGGGGCTTCACTGAAGCTTTCTTT. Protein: CSASPGGFTEAFF.

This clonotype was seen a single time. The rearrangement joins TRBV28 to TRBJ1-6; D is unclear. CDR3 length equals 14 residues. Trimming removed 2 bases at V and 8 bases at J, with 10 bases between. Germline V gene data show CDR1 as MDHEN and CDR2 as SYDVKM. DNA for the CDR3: TGTGCCAGCAGTTTACCCCAAGCCTATTCACCCCTCCACTTT. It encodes CASSLPQAYSPLHF.